The TCR beta chain described here comes from a study of cytomegalovirus exposure and HLA in healthy donors. The study, taken as a whole, reports: Later on, an analysis tied 15,000 to 20,000 TCR beta sequences to HLA alleles at 0.05 false discovery rate. A classifier reportedly called cytomegalovirus status with high sensitivity and specificity. A later analysis linked a missense DCLRE1C variant to TCR beta V- and J-gene trimming.

13 Jbeta primers and 60 Vbeta primers were used for the PCR. The method was immunoSEQ multiplex PCR; TCRdb's version includes in-frame clones alone and lacks a portion of them. This table has 150,000 to 200,000 clones, roughly 75% appearing once. Healthy bone marrow donors formed the donor group. The CDR3 loop spans 16 amino acids. Trimming stripped 1 base from V and 0 bases from J, with 9 bases between. The V gene's germline CDR1 is LGHNA and CDR2 YNFKEQ. This clone was found once. What it binds is unknown. Sequences were obtained from PBMCs. J is TRBJ1-4 and V is TRBV4-2; D perhaps matches TRBD1 (6 bases). The sequence was collected from a young man in good health and CMV-seropositive. The CDR3 sequence: CASSQVQGATNEKLFF. CDR3 nucleotide sequence: TGTGCCAGCAGCCAAGTACAGGGTGCAACTAATGAAAAACTGTTTTTT.